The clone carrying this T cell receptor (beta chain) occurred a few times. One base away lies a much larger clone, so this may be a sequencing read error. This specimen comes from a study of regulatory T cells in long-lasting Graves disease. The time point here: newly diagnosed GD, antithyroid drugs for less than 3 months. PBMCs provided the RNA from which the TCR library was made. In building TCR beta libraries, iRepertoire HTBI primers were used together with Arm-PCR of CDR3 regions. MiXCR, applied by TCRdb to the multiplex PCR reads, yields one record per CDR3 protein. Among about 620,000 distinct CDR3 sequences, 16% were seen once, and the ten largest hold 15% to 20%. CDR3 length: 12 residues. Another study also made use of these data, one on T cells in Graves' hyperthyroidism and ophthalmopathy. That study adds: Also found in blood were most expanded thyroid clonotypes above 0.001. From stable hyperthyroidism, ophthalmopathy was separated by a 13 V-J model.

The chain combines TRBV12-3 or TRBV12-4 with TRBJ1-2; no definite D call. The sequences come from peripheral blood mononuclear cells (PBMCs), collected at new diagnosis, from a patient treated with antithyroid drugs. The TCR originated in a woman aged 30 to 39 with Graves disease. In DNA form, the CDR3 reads TGTGTCAGCAGTTTAGGGTACTATGGCTACACCTTC. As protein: CVSSLGYYGYTF.